The clone carrying this T cell receptor beta chain has just one count. Trimming cost V 6 bases and J 6 bases; bases outside gene matches: 11. This CDR3 comprises 15 residues. The V gene's germline CDR1 is SEHNR and CDR2 FQNEAQ (reference sequence). The record originates from a study of control samples from healthy donors and cancer patients. Clones were read by immunoSEQ multiplex PCR, and TCRdb kept only the in-frame ones, dropping some. The table has 150,000 to 200,000 clones, around 90% seen once; the top ten hold 1.1% to 1.5%. The chain joins TRBV7-9 to TRBJ1-2; 9 bases align to TRBD1. The sequence was obtained from a woman between 45 and 65 years old in good health. Sequences were obtained from blood. The chain's CDR3 is CASRPNRGPYNGYTF. CDR3 coding DNA: TGTGCCAGCAGACCCAACAGGGGGCCCTACAATGGCTACACCTTC.